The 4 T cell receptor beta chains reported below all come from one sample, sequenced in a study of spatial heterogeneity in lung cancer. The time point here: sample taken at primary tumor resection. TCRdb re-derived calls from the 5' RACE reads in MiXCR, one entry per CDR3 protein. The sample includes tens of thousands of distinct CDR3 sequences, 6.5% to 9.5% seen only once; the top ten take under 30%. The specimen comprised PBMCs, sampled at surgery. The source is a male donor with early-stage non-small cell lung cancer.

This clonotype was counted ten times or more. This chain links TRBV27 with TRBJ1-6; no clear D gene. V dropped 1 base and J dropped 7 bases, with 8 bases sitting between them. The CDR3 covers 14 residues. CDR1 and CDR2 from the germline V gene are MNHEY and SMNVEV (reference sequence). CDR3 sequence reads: CASSLYSPNSPLHF. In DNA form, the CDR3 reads TGTGCCAGCAGTTTATATTCCCCCAATTCACCCCTCCACTTT.

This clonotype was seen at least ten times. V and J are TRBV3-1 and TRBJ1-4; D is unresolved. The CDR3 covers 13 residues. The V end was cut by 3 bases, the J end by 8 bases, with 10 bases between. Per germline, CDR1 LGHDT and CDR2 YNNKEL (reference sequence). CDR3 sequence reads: CASSQTRIEKLFF. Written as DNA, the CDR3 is TGTGCCAGCAGCCAGACCAGAATCGAAAAACTGTTTTTT.

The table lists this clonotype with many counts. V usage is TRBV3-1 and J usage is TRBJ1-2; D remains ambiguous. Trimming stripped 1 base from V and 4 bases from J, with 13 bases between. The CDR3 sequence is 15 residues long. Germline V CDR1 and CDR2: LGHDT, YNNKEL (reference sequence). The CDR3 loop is CASSQAFTRSYGYTF. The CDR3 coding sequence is TGTGCCAGCAGCCAAGCCTTCACGAGGAGCTATGGCTACACCTTC.

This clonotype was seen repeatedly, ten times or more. CDR3 amino acids: CASSEQSTGELFF. CDR3 sequence (DNA): TGCGCCAGCAGCGAACAGAGCACCGGGGAGCTGTTTTTT. V and J are TRBV4-3 and TRBJ2-2; D is unresolved. The germline V and J ends were trimmed by 5 bases and 4 bases, with 8 bases remaining between them. This CDR3 has 13 amino acids. CDR1 LGHNA and CDR2 YSLEER come from the germline V gene.